Sequencing of this T cell receptor (beta chain) was carried out in a study of molecular identifiers for immune sequencing clone quantification (dated 2018 in TCRdb). Study-level background: In a replicate experiment, RNA from about 19,000 or 110,000 naive CD8 T cells was split into five aliquots, four of which were sequenced. This methods study used CD8 T cells to benchmark TCR RNA copy counting and molecular-identifier clustering-based TCR repertoire sequencing (MIDCIRS). What the research found in general, with its limitations: Spiked-in Jurkat TCR RNA equivalent to a single cell was reported to be detectable even among more than 900,000 naive CD8 T cells. Spiked-in Jurkat TCR RNA (10 copies' worth), which is not part of the donor repertoire, was contained in the naive libraries. Highly expanded clone sizes could be underestimated because identical TCR molecules may share a barcode. In CMV-specific effector cells, clones with more than 20 RNA copies contained over 99% of molecules, whereas in naive cells such clones contained under 1% of molecules. Modeling indicated about 3 TCR RNA copies recovered per cell, compared with 9 to 10 by digital PCR, which implies a capture efficiency of approximately 30%. Without barcode sub-clustering, chimeric consensus sequences inflated TCR diversity; chimeras reached as high as 47%.

The library was obtained by PCR. The data were produced on an Illumina HiSeq 4000. Bulk TCR libraries were generated as previously described, with the TCR primers listed in Table S5 used. The Qiagen AllPrep DNA/RNA kit was used to purify total RNA. Before analysis, reads from multiple sequencing runs of one library were combined. In the original analysis: Reads were retained only if their TCR constant sequence matched exactly, and those retained reads were trimmed to 150 nt and grouped according to their 12-nt molecular barcodes. Within each barcode group, reads were sub-clustered at a 15% Levenshtein threshold, and quality-weighted consensus sequences were built per RNA molecule. Non-functional sequences were removed, as were lower-count sequences one edit away from another. On the basis of fitting two negative binomial distributions, barcode sub-clusters with fewer than 20% of the maximum read count were discarded. TCRdb cleaned the public reads at Q25 with fastp, built clones with MiXCR and kept in-frame beta chains. Merged by CDR3 protein, the rows form single entries marked with the most common genes and DNA. For this entry, the V and J calls and clone size follow TCRdb and not the study's own pipeline. Recorded for this sample are over 600,000 distinct CDR3 sequences; about 20% of them occurred a single time. Roughly 0.83% of the sample is held by the ten biggest clonotypes.

From the cysteine up to the phenylalanine, the CDR3 has a length of 14 residues. CDR3 DNA is the only sequence kept; it has 42 bases, read in frame from the first base. The germline V gene (reference sequence) sets CDR1 to MNHEY and CDR2 to SMNVEV. V drops 6 bases and J drops 2 bases, leaving 14 bases in between. This clonotype was recorded many times. Its antigen is still unknown. Base qualities are not provided; no much larger clone lies one nucleotide away. Naive CD8 T cell libraries were made from around 18,000 to 910,000 sorted cells using 10%, 30% or 50% of purified RNA. Naive CD8 T cells were FACS-sorted as CD8+CD4-CCR7+CD45RA+ on a BD FACSAria II into RLT Plus buffer. Detection sensitivity was tested by spiking Jurkat RNA equal to roughly nine TCR copies' worth into samples containing about 20,000-1,000,000 naive CD8 T cells. Enrichment of CD8 T cells was done with RosetteSep CD8+ T Cell Enrichment Cocktail plus Ficoll-Paque, and ACK red cell lysis came afterward.

This clonotype originated in a human donor in good health. Some libraries in this study had Jurkat cell RNA spiked in. The sample was naive CD8+ T cells from blood, with Jurkat cell RNA spiked in. Per the publication, the cell subset or site label means: FACS-sorted CD8+CD4-CCR7+CD45RA+ naive T cells. The chain is assembled from TRBV27 and TRBJ2-7; TRBD2 is a weak D gene call, 6 bases matching. At the DNA level, the sequence is TGTGCCAGCAGCTCGGGACTTACCCCCTACGAGCAGTACTTC. Its amino acids are CASSSGLTPYEQYF.